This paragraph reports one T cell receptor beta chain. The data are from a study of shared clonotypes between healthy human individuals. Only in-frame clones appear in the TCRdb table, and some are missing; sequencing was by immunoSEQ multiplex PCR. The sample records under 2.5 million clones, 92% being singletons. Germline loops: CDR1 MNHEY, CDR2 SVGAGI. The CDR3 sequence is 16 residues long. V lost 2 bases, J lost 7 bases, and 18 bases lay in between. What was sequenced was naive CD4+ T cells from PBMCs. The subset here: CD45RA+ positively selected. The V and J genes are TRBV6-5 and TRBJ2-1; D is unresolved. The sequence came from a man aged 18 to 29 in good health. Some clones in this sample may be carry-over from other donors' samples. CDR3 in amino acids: CASSYEASRAWNEQFF. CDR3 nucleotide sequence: TGTGCCAGCAGTTACGAGGCCTCCCGGGCGTGGAATGAGCAGTTCTTC.